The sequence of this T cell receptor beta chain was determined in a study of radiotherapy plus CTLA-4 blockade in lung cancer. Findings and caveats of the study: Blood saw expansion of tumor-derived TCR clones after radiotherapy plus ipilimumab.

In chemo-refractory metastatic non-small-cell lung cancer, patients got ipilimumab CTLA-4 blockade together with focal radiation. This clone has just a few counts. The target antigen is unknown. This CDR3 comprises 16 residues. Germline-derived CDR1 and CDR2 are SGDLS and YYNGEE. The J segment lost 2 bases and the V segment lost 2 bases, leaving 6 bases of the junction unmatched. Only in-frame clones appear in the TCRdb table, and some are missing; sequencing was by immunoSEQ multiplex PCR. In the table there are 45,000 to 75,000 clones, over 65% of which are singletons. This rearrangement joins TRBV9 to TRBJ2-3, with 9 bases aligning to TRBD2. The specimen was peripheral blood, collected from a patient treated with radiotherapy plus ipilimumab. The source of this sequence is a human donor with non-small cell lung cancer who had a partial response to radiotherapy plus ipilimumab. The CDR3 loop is CASSVGAGGITDTQYF. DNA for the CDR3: TGTGCCAGCAGCGTTGGTGCGGGGGGGATCACAGATACGCAGTATTTT.